A selection of T cell receptor beta chains follows, all from one sample in a study of blood T cell repertoires in COVID-19. Repertoires were generated with immunoSEQ multiplex PCR, while TCRdb's copy carries only in-frame clones and drops some. The sample includes around 62,000 clones, 90% seen only once; the top ten take 1.2% to 1.5%. The sample consisted of peripheral blood. The source of these receptors is a man between 60 and 75 years old with acute or convalescent COVID-19. The CDR3 runs from the conserved cysteine through the conserved F or W. D genes are given only for firm matches. Size values are once, few and many counts, or a class for expanded clones, and some rows have none.

abundance | j_gene | v_gene | d_gene | len | CDR3aa | CDR3nt
- | TRBJ2-2 | TRBV6-2/TRBV6-3 | - | 17 | CASSYTGYRKNTGELFF | TGTGCCAGCAGTTACACAGGGTATCGCAAGAACACCGGGGAGCTGTTTTTT
- | TRBJ2-1 | TRBV5-1 | - | 15 | CASSLARATHNEQFF | TGCGCCAGCAGCTTGGCCAGGGCCACTCACAATGAGCAGTTCTTC
- | TRBJ1-5 | TRBV30 | - | 15 | CAWTIKTGSGQPQHF | TGTGCCTGGACGATAAAAACGGGGAGCGGTCAGCCCCAGCATTTT
- | TRBJ1-2 | TRBV5-1 | - | 13 | CASSLDINYGYTF | TGCGCCAGCAGCTTGGACATCAACTATGGCTACACCTTC
- | TRBJ1-6 | TRBV3-1/TRBV3-2 | TRBD1 | 15 | CASSQVEGANSPLHF | TGTGCCAGCAGCCAAGTTGAGGGGGCTAATTCACCCCTCCACTTT
- | TRBJ2-1 | TRBV11-1 | - | 13 | CASTMDSYNEQFF | TGTGCCAGCACCATGGACAGTTACAATGAGCAGTTCTTC
- | TRBJ2-1 | TRBV7-2 | - | 15 | CASSLTGLAYNEQFF | TGTGCCAGCAGCTTGACAGGTTTAGCCTACAATGAGCAGTTCTTC
once | TRBJ1-1 | TRBV5-1 | TRBD1 | 15 | CASSLRQGADTEAFF | TGCGCCAGCAGCCTGCGACAGGGGGCTGACACTGAAGCTTTCTTT
- | TRBJ1-4 | TRBV4-3 | TRBD1 | 18 | CASSQELQGGSTNEKLFF | TGCGCCAGCAGCCAAGAATTACAGGGGGGTTCAACTAATGAAAAACTGTTTTTT
- | TRBJ2-7 | TRBV15 | - | 14 | CATSRTREGRAVAF | TGTGCCACCAGCAGAACTAGAGAGGGAAGGGCAGTCGCCTTC
- | TRBJ1-5 | TRBV24-1 | - | 14 | CATSKTNSNQPQHF | TGTGCCACCAGCAAGACAAATAGCAATCAGCCCCAGCATTTT
- | TRBJ2-2 | TRBV6-6 | - | 15 | CASSYRQANTGELFF | TGTGCCAGCAGTTACCGGCAGGCAAACACCGGGGAGCTGTTTTTT
- | TRBJ1-1 | TRBV9 | TRBD1 | 14 | CASSVKGGNTEAFF | TGTGCCAGCAGCGTGAAAGGGGGCAACACTGAAGCTTTCTTT
- | TRBJ2-1 | TRBV28 | TRBD1 | 15 | CASSPQTGDNNEQFF | TGTGCCAGCAGTCCGCAGACAGGGGACAACAATGAGCAGTTCTTC
- | TRBJ1-4 | TRBV3-1/TRBV3-2 | - | 16 | CASSHARQSANEKLFF | TGTGCCAGCAGCCACGCAAGACAGTCAGCAAATGAAAAACTGTTTTTT
- | TRBJ1-1 | TRBV30 | - | 13 | CAWSVGREAEAFF | TGTGCCTGGAGTGTCGGCAGGGAGGCTGAAGCTTTCTTT
- | TRBJ2-7 | TRBV19 | - | 14 | CASSRRQALYEQYF | TGTGCCAGTAGTAGACGACAGGCCCTCTACGAGCAGTACTTC
- | TRBJ2-1 | TRBV7-3 | TRBD2 | 15 | CASSPSGTSNNEQFF | TGTGCCAGCAGCCCGTCCGGGACTAGCAACAATGAGCAGTTCTTC
- | TRBJ1-1 | TRBV7-9 | - | 14 | CASSLNSLNTEAFF | TGTGCCAGCAGCTTAAACAGTTTGAACACTGAAGCTTTCTTT
- | TRBJ1-1 | TRBV30 | - | 12 | CAWSFGGTEAFF | TGTGCCTGGAGTTTCGGAGGGACTGAAGCTTTCTTT
- | TRBJ2-2 | TRBV5-1 | - | 17 | CASSLVSHREKNGELFF | TGCGCCAGCAGCTTGGTTTCCCACAGAGAGAAAAACGGGGAGCTGTTTTTT
- | TRBJ2-5 | TRBV7-2 | - | 17 | CASSLQRSLIGQETQYF | TGTGCCAGCAGCTTACAGCGCTCCCTCATCGGGCAAGAGACCCAGTACTTC
once | TRBJ1-6 | TRBV6-5 | - | 16 | CASSYGGSSYNSPLHF | TGTGCCAGCAGTTACGGGGGGAGCTCCTATAATTCACCCCTCCACTTT
- | TRBJ1-3 | TRBV6-5 | - | 14 | CASMRDRSRNTIYF | TGTGCCAGCATGCGGGATAGGAGTCGAAACACCATATATTTT
- | TRBJ1-1 | TRBV6-5 | TRBD1 | 13 | CASSRTGDTEAFF | TGTGCCAGCAGTCGAACAGGGGACACTGAAGCTTTCTTT
- | TRBJ1-1 | TRBV4-3 | - | 15 | CASSQDTGVWAEAFF | TGCGCCAGCAGCCAAGATACGGGGGTTTGGGCTGAAGCTTTCTTT
once | TRBJ2-5 | TRBV29-1 | TRBD2 | 15 | CSVEDWASGPRTQYF | TGCAGCGTTGAAGATTGGGCTAGCGGCCCGAGGACCCAGTACTTC
- | TRBJ1-5 | TRBV19 | - | 16 | CASSFGQAPGDQPQHF | TGTGCCAGTAGTTTTGGTCAGGCCCCAGGGGATCAGCCCCAGCATTTT
- | TRBJ2-2 | TRBV7-3 | - | 18 | CASSLRSRGQSNTGELFF | TGTGCCAGCAGCTTACGAAGTCGGGGACAATCGAACACCGGGGAGCTGTTTTTT
- | TRBJ2-7 | TRBV7-2 | TRBD2 | 17 | CASSSLPSGRAAYEQYF | TGTGCCAGCAGCTCGTTACCTAGCGGGAGGGCAGCCTACGAGCAGTACTTC
- | TRBJ1-4 | TRBV7-2 | TRBD1 | 16 | CASSLAGTGANEKLFF | TGTGCCAGCAGCTTAGCCGGGACAGGGGCTAATGAAAAACTGTTTTTT
- | TRBJ2-5 | TRBV19 | - | 16 | CASSISRALSQETQYF | TGTGCCAGTAGTATTTCCAGGGCGCTATCCCAAGAGACCCAGTACTTC
- | TRBJ2-5 | TRBV9 | TRBD2 | 17 | CASSVGASGRGVETQYF | TGTGCCAGCAGCGTAGGAGCTAGCGGGAGAGGGGTGGAGACCCAGTACTTC
- | TRBJ1-5 | TRBV19 | - | 16 | CASSIMGAGDNQPQHF | TGTGCCAGTAGTATAATGGGGGCAGGGGACAATCAGCCCCAGCATTTT
- | TRBJ2-3 | TRBV7-3 | TRBD1 | 14 | CASSSRTGPDTQYF | TGTGCCAGCAGCTCGCGGACAGGGCCAGATACGCAGTATTTT